A single sample gave rise to the 12 T cell receptor beta chains below, sequenced in a study of T cells in localized non-small cell lung cancer (TCRdb year 2020). The method behind the library was the immunoSEQ multiplex PCR assay. TCRdb limited this immuneACCESS table to in-frame rearrangements with V and J called. A share of clones is missing; checked studies link under half to unresolved V genes, and the rest is unexplained. The sample includes just over 70,000 clones, with 80% to 90% observed a single time. About a fifth of the sample rests with the top ten. The sequencing here drew on peripheral blood, taken before any cancer treatment. The receptors derive from a male donor aged 60 or over with stage III squamous cell lung carcinoma.

This clone came up once. This rearrangement joins TRBV5-5 to TRBJ2-7, with TRBD1 identical over 8 bases. J gave up 0 bases and V 1 base, and 3 bases lay outside the gene matches. This CDR3 is 15 amino acids long. Germline values: CDR1 SGHKS, CDR2 YYEKEE (reference sequence). CDR3 loop: CASSLRQGISYEQYF. The CDR3 nucleotides read TGTGCCAGCAGCTTGCGACAGGGGATCTCCTACGAGCAGTACTTC.

This clone was seen a handful of times. The chain employs TRBV5-6 and TRBJ2-7; TRBD1 is a possible D gene (6 bases). Germline CDR1 SGHDT, CDR2 YYEEEE. V was shortened by 1 base and J by 2 bases, with 10 bases between the two germline ends. The CDR3 totals 14 residues. This chain's CDR3 is CASSLWYRAYEQYV. In nucleotides, the CDR3 is TGTGCCAGCAGCTTGTGGTACAGGGCCTACGAGCAGTACGTC.

The V and J genes are TRBV5-6 and TRBJ2-5; tentatively, D is TRBD1 or TRBD2 (5 bases each). The V gene lost 3 bases and the J gene lost 1 base, with 16 bases spanning the gap. Germline CDR1 is SGHDT and CDR2 is YYEEEE. The CDR3 consists of 16 residues. CDR3 in DNA: TGTGCCAGCAGCTGGACCGGGACCTTGGGCCAAGAGACCCAGTACTTC. Protein sequence: CASSWTGTLGQETQYF.

A remark on this clone: Different DNA sequences within this sample yield the same CDR3. This chain joins TRBV5-1 and TRBJ1-1; no reliable D call. Germline CDR1 reads SGHRS; CDR2 reads YFSETQ. V shed 0 bases and J shed 1 base, with 4 bases lying between them. This CDR3 is 13 amino acids long. The DNA for the CDR3 is TGCGCCAGCAGCTTGGGCGGGAACACTGAAGCTTTCTTT. This sequence encodes CASSLGGNTEAFF.

The rearrangement uses TRBV18 and TRBJ2-2; D remains unclear. The V gene's germline CDR1 is KGHSH and CDR2 LQKENI. V dropped 3 bases and J dropped 3 bases, with 8 bases sitting between them. CDR3 length: 14 amino acids. CDR3 loop: CASSPDLDTGELFF. The CDR3 DNA sequence: TGTGCCAGCTCACCTGATCTGGACACCGGGGAGCTGTTTTTT.

This chain joins TRBV7-9 and TRBJ1-1; D gene ambiguous. This CDR3 is built from 16 residues. V shed 4 bases and J shed 1 base, with 16 bases lying between them. Germline CDR1 is SEHNR and CDR2 is FQNEAQ (reference sequence). CDR3 nucleotide sequence: TGTGCCAGCAGCTCCTCCGGGAGGAACAAGAACACTGAAGCTTTCTTT. Translated: CASSSSGRNKNTEAFF.

The chain links TRBV7-9 to TRBJ1-2; D possibly corresponds to TRBD1 (6 bases). The CDR3 covers 15 residues. V lost 0 bases, J lost 4 bases, and 12 bases lay in between. The germline V gene has CDR1 SEHNR and CDR2 FQNEAQ (reference sequence). The CDR3, as DNA: TGTGCCAGCAGCTTAGCTCTGGGGGCTTCCTATGGCTACACCTTC. Protein sequence: CASSLALGASYGYTF.

V usage is TRBV5-4 and J usage is TRBJ1-5; D is perhaps TRBD1 (5 bases). Looked up from germline, CDR1 is SGHNT and CDR2 is YYREEE (reference sequence). CDR3 size: 14 residues. The V end was cut by 4 bases, the J end by 6 bases, with 14 bases between. CDR3 loop: CASSLKGTGQPQHF. CDR3 sequence (DNA): TGTGCCAGCAGCCTAAAGGGGACGGGTCAGCCCCAGCATTTT.

This sequence joins TRBV27 and TRBJ1-5; no definite D call. The CDR3 runs 13 residues. V lost 3 bases and J 0 bases, leaving 3 bases between the germline ends. Germline loops: CDR1 MNHEY, CDR2 SMNVEV (reference sequence). DNA for the CDR3: TGTGCCAGCAGTTTGGATAGCAATCAGCCCCAGCATTTT. Translation gives CASSLDSNQPQHF.

The rearrangement uses TRBV30 and TRBJ2-5; D may correspond to TRBD1 or TRBD2 (5 bases each). V was pared by 2 bases and J by 2 bases, with 12 bases between. The CDR3 extends over 14 amino acids. Germline V CDR1 and CDR2: GTSNPN, SVGIG (reference sequence). CDR3 bases: TGTGCCTGGAGTTGGGCAGGGAGACAAGAGACCCAGTACTTC. Translated: CAWSWAGRQETQYF.

The V call is TRBV19, the J call TRBJ2-3; D not resolved. The CDR3 totals 14 residues. Per the germline V gene, CDR1 is LNHDA and CDR2 is SQIVND (reference sequence). Trimming cost V 9 bases and J 6 bases, with 19 bases left between them. The CDR3 loop reads CASSPPPPGDTQYF. The CDR3 nucleotides read TGTGCCAGCAGCCCTCCCCCTCCCGGGGATACGCAGTATTTT.

The chain is built from TRBV27 and TRBJ1-1, with 8 bases matching TRBD1. CDR1 is MNHEY and CDR2 is SMNVEV in the germline V gene (reference sequence). The CDR3 runs 15 residues. Unmatched junction bases numbered 9, after V lost 5 bases and J lost 4 bases. CDR3 sequence: CASSRAGGVGTEAFF. The CDR3 nucleotides are TGTGCCAGCAGTAGAGCAGGGGGCGTGGGCACTGAAGCTTTCTTT.